Below, one T cell receptor beta chain is given with its context. As yet, its antigen is unknown. Some clones are missing from TCRdb's copy, which holds only in-frame ones; the method was immunoSEQ multiplex PCR. The sample lists about 21,000 clones; 68% were seen once. The ends were cut back, 1 base at V and 3 bases at J, with 4 bases in the middle. The CDR3 runs 11 residues. In germline, CDR1 is GTSNPN, CDR2 SVGIG (reference sequence). There was relapse after autologous stem cell transplantation in every patient, and there was variation in brentuximab vedotin exposure. Each best response was a complete response, a partial response or progressive disease. The sample is drawn from a study of PD-1 blockade in classical Hodgkin lymphoma. Study-level findings and limits: Healthy donors were reported to have higher baseline TCR diversity than newly diagnosed patients. By C4D1 there was a significant rise in CD4+ TCR diversity but not in CD8+ TCR diversity. Initiation of nivolumab under 1 year after ASCT led to exclusion of patients.

This chain links TRBV30 with TRBJ2-7; no firm D call. This TCR came from a human donor with classical Hodgkin lymphoma. The sample consisted of peripheral blood mononuclear cells (PBMCs), taken at baseline. CDR3 coding DNA: TGTGCCTGGAGTGGGTTCTACGAGCAGTACTTC. It translates to CAWSGFYEQYF.